Given below is one TCR beta chain in context. The sample comes from a study of blood T cell repertoires in COVID-19. Assay used: immunoSEQ multiplex PCR; TCRdb lists only in-frame clones, some missing. The table has about 220,000 clones, around 83% seen once. After removal of 3 bases from V and 2 bases from J, the junction contained 6 bases not matched to a gene. CDR3 length equals 16 residues. Germline V gene data show CDR1 as DFQATT and CDR2 as SNEGSKA (reference sequence). The chain employs TRBV20-1 and TRBJ2-3; 12 positions agree with TRBD2. The source of this sequence is a woman between 40 and 55 years old with acute COVID-19. The sequencing sample was made of PBMCs or T cells enriched from blood (not recorded which). DNA of the CDR3: TGCAGTGCTAGTCCGACTAGCGGGGGTATCACAGATACGCAGTATTTT. This gives the protein CSASPTSGGITDTQYF.